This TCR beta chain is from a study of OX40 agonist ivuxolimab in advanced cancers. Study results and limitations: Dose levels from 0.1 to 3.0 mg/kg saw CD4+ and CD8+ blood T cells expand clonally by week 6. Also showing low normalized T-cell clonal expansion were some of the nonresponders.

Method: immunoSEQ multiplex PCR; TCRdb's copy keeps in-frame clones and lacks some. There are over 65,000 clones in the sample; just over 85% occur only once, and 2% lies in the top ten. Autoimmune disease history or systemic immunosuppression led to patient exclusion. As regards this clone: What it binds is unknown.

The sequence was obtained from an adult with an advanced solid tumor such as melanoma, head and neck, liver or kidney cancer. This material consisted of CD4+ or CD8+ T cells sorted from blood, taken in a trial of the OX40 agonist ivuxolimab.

CDR3 bases: TGTGCCAGCAGTGCGGACGGACTTTCACCCCTCCACTTT. It specifies CASSADGLSPLHF. The chain joins TRBV6-1 to TRBJ1-6; D is uncertain. Germline loops: CDR1 MNHNS, CDR2 SASEGT. CDR3 size: 13 residues. V was clipped by 4 bases and J by 9 bases, with 10 bases between them.